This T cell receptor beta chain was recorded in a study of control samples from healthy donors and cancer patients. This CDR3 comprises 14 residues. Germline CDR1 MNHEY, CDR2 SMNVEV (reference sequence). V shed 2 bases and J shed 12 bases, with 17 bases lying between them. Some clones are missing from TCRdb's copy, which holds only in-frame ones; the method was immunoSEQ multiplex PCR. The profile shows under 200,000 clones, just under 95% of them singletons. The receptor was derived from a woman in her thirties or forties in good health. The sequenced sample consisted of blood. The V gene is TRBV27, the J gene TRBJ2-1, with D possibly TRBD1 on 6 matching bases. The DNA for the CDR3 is TGTGCCAGCAGTTTAAGGGGGATGACTGGGGGGCAGTTCTTC. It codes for CASSLRGMTGGQFF.